This T cell receptor (beta chain) was profiled in a study of blood T cell repertoires in COVID-19 (dated by TCRdb to the early 2020s). Broadly, across the study: Collaborator samples came from the United States, Italy and Spain and covered acute and convalescent phases of COVID-19. Where available, HLA class I and class II types were taken from metadata supplied by the sample provider and were not determined by assay-based typing. The sample metadata nearly always contained a de-identified subject ID, COVID-19 status, age in years and sex. The repertoires were made available in a free public database intended to serve as a resource for research on the immune response to SARS-CoV-2. The samples were drawn from two sources: the first 160 participants of the ongoing ImmuneRACE study, and fewer than 1,500 subjects contributed by 6 global collaborators. The prospective study material was composed of cDNA or gDNA derived from T cells, B-cell-depleted T cells, or PBMCs. Deeply sampled blood TCRbeta repertoires from subjects exposed to, actively infected with, or recovered from COVID-19 were included in the dataset. On the study overall, not on this receptor specifically: The quantity of clinical and demographic metadata differed by source and by participant and was supplied without curation.

Notes on this clone: This receptor's antigen is unknown. The input lacks base qualities; no much larger clone sits a single base away.

The immunoSEQ Assay, a bias-controlled multiplex PCR, was used to amplify TCRbeta CDR3 regions from genomic DNA. As for the original processing: Within the assay, amplification of reference gene primers was used to estimate how many nucleated cells each sample contained. To quantify the absolute abundance of each unique TCRbeta CDR3 rearrangement, sequence reads were collapsed and filtered. For each sample, productive Simpson clonality was calculated as the square root of Simpson's diversity index across productive rearrangements. This immuneACCESS table, as held by TCRdb, lists in-frame sequences with V and J called but not all clones. Of the missing ones, under half trace to an unresolved V gene in checked studies; the others have no known cause. V, J and clone size are those of that table, while D and trimming were read from the DNA. The sample profile shows 150,000 to 200,000 clones; over 75% of them were found once. The ten largest clones capture roughly 8.6% of the sample.

Participants in the prospective study were aged about 18 to 95 years, lived in 24 United States geographic areas, and enrolled through a virtual design. In the prospective study, cohorts were assigned on the basis of participant-reported clinical history obtained from a screening survey and a study questionnaire. ImmuneRACE Cohort 3 recovered participants were defined by two consecutive negative NP/OP PCR tests, healthcare professional clearance, or symptom resolution. In the prospective study, whole blood, serum and a nasopharyngeal or oropharyngeal swab were collected from each participant by mobile phlebotomists. Over a roughly two-month period, participants in the prospective study had the option of providing additional blood draws and questionnaires. Before DNA extraction, prospective study blood samples were shipped either frozen or at room temperature. CDR1 LGHDT and CDR2 YNNKEL were looked up in the germline V gene (reference sequence). The CDR3 covers 15 residues, taking in both the cysteine and the phenylalanine. Only the CDR3 region is kept as DNA, spanning 45 bases read in frame from base 1. Germline trimming amounts to 4 bases on V and 10 bases on J, with 4 as the count of junction bases outside the gene matches.

The rearrangement joined TRBV3-1 (or the pseudogene TRBV3-2) to TRBJ2-1, with 16 bases matching TRBD2. The source of this sequence is a woman aged 18 to 35 who had recovered from COVID-19. Specimen: PBMCs or T cells enriched from blood (not recorded which). CDR3 region: CASSLGTSGRGEQFF. The DNA sequence is TGTGCCAGCAGCCTAGGGACTAGCGGGAGGGGCGAGCAGTTCTTC.